This TCR beta chain was captured by sequencing in a study of metastatic and nonmetastatic thyroid tumors. This clone turned up a few times. TCRdb reanalyzed the PCR reads via MiXCR. Among fewer than 6,500 clones listed, around a third were seen once. The CDR3 consists of 15 residues. The germline gives CDR1 MRHNA, CDR2 SNTAGT. Losses at the gene ends were 0 bases for V and 9 bases for J; bases not matched to a gene: 6. Among the patients, none had received any treatment before thyroid surgery. Source material: tumor tissue. The receptor was isolated from a female donor with papillary thyroid cancer or a benign thyroid nodule (not recorded which). Some clones in this sample may be carry-over from other donors' samples. This chain links TRBV6-4 with TRBJ2-1, with TRBD2 matching 9 bases. CDR3 DNA: TGTGCCAGCAGTGACTCGCCGGGACTAGCCCTTGAGCAGTTCTTC. Translation: CASSDSPGLALEQFF.